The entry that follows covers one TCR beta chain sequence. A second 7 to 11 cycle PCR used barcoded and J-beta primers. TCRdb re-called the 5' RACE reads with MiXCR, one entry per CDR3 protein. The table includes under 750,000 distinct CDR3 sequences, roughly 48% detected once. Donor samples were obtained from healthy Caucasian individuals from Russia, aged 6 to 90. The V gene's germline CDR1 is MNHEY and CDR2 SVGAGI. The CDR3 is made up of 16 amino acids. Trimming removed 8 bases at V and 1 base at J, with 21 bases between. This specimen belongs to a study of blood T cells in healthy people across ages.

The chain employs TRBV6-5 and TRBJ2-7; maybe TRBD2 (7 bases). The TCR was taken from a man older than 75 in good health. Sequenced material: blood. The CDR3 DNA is TGTGCCAGCGGGCCCTTCACAGGGAGGGGTTCCTACGAGCAGTACTTC. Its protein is CASGPFTGRGSYEQYF.